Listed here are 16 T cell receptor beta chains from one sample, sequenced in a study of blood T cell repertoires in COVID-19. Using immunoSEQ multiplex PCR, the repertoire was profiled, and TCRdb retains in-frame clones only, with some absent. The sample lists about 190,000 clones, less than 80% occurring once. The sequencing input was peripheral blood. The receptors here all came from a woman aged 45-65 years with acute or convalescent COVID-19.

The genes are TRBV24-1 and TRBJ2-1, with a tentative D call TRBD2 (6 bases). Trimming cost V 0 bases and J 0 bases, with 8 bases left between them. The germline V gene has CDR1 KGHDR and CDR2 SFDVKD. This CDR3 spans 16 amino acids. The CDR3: CATSDLVGGSYNEQFF. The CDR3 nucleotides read TGTGCCACCAGTGATTTGGTGGGGGGCTCCTACAATGAGCAGTTCTTC.

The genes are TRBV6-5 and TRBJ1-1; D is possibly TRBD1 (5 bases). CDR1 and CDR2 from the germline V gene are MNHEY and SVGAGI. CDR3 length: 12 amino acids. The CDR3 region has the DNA TGTGCGACGCGGGGGACTAACACTGAAGCTTTCTTT. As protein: CATRGTNTEAFF.

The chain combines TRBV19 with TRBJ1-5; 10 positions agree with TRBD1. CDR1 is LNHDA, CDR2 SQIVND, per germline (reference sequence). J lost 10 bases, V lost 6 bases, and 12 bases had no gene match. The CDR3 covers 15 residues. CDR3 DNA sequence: TGTGCCAGTAGACCCGGGACAGGGGCTAGTTACCCCCAGCATTTT. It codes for CASRPGTGASYPQHF.

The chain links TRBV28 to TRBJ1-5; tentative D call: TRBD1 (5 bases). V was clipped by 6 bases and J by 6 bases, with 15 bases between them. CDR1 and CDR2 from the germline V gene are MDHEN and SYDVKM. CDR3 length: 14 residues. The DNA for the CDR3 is TGTGCCAGCAGGGGGAATCAGGGATTTCAGCCCCAGCATTTT. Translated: CASRGNQGFQPQHF.

CDR3 DNA sequence: TGTGCCAGCAGTGGTTCTACAGGGTATAGCAATCAGCCCCAGCATTTT. It yields the protein CASSGSTGYSNQPQHF. The V call is TRBV28, the J call TRBJ1-5; a weak D match, TRBD1 (6 bases). V was shortened by 5 bases and J by 0 bases, with 14 bases between the two germline ends. The CDR3 runs to 16 residues. Germline loops: CDR1 MDHEN, CDR2 SYDVKM.

The CDR3 nucleotides are TGCGCCAGCAGCGGGGACAGCTTATCGGGTATCTGGTACTTC. Its protein product is CASSGDSLSGIWYF. The rearrangement links TRBV5-1 to TRBJ2-5, with 7 bases lining up with TRBD1. Germline loops: CDR1 SGHRS, CDR2 YFSETQ. The CDR3 totals 14 residues. V lost 4 bases, J lost 13 bases, and 16 bases stayed unmatched.

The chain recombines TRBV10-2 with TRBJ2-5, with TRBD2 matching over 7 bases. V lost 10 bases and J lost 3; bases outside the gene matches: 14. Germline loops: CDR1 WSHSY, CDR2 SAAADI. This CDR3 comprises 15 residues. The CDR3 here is CATRSWGGEKETQYF. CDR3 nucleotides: TGCGCCACCCGCTCCTGGGGGGGGGAAAAAGAGACCCAGTACTTC.

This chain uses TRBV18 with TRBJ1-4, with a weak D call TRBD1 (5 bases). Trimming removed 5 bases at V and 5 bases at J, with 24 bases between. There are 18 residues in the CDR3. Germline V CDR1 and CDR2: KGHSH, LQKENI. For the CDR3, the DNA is TGTGCCAGCTCAGCAAGAGTCCCTCGGGGGACGGAGAATGAAAAACTGTTTTTT. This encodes CASSARVPRGTENEKLFF.

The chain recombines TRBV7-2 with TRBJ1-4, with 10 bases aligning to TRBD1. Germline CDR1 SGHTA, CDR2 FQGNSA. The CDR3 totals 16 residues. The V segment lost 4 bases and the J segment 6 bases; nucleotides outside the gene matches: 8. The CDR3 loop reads CASSYWTGGVDEKLFF. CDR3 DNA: TGTGCCAGCAGCTACTGGACAGGGGGAGTAGATGAAAAACTGTTTTTT.

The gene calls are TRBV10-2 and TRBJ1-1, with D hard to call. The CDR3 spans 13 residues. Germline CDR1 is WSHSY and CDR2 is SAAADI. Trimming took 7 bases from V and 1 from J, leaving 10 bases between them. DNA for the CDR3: TGCGCCAGCAACGGACGGGGGAACACTGAAGCTTTCTTT. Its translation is CASNGRGNTEAFF.

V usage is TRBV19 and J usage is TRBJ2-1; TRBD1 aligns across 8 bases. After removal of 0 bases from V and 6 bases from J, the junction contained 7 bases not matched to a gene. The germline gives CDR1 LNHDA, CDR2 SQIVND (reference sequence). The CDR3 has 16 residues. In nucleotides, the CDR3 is TGTGCCAGTAGTATAGATCTATCGACAGGGGTCAATGAGCAGTTCTTC. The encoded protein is CASSIDLSTGVNEQFF.

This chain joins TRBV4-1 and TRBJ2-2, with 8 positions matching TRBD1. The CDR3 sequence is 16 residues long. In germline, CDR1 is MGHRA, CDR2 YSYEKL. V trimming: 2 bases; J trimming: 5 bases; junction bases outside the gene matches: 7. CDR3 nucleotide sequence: TGCGCCAGCAGCCAACCCGACAGGGGTTTGACCGGGGAGCTGTTTTTT. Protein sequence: CASSQPDRGLTGELFF.

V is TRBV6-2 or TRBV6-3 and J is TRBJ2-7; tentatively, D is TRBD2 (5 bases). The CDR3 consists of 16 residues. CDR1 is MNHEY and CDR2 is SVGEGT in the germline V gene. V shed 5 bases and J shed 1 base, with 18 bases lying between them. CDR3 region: CASSTLRLAPSYEQYF. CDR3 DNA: TGTGCCAGCAGTACCCTTCGGCTAGCCCCTTCCTACGAGCAGTACTTC.

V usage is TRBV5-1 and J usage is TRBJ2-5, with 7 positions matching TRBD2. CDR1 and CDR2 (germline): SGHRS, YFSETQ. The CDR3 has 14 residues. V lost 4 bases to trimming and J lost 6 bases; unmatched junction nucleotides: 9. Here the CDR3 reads CASSPAGVLKTQYF. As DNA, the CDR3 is TGCGCCAGCAGCCCGGCGGGGGTTTTAAAGACCCAGTACTTC. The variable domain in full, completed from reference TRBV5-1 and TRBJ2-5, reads KAGVTQTPRYLIKTRGQQVTLSCSPISGHRSVSWYQQTPGQGLQFLFEYFSETQRNKGNFPGRFSGRQFSNSRSEMNVSTLELGDSALYLCASSPAGVLKTQYFGPGTRLLVL.

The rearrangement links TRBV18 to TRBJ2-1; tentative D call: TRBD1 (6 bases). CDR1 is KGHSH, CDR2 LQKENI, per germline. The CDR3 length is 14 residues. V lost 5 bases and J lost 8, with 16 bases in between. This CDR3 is CASSWVGGFDEQFF. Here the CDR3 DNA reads TGTGCCAGCTCATGGGTAGGGGGATTCGATGAGCAGTTCTTC.

The CDR3 DNA follows: TGTGCCAGTAGTATCCGGACAACAGGGGGGTCCGGCGGGGAGCTGTTTTTT. It specifies CASSIRTTGGSGGELFF. This chain connects TRBV19 to TRBJ2-2; the match to TRBD1 covers 8 bases. The V segment lost 3 bases and the J segment 7 bases; nucleotides outside the gene matches: 13. This CDR3 comprises 17 residues. Germline CDR1 LNHDA, CDR2 SQIVND (reference sequence).